In its sample, the clone carrying this TCR beta chain was seen a few times. Its antigen is still unknown. The V gene lost 3 bases and the J gene lost 9 bases, with 11 bases spanning the gap. The CDR3 is made up of 12 amino acids. CDR1 is SNHLY and CDR2 is FYNNEI in the germline V gene. The data were obtained in a study of T-cell memory formation after mild COVID-19. Study outcomes and limitations: Clones that got smaller from day 15 to 85 had even CD4/CD8, while clones growing later tipped toward CD4+. Second-wave clones with a day 37 peak had unconfirmed SARS-CoV-2 specificity. The CD4+ clones that contracted clustered mainly within CM and EM, and the CD8+ clones concentrated in EMRA. Pre-infection memory harbored some responding clones, suggesting cross-reactive memory joined.

Each CDR3 protein is one row after TCRdb ran MiXCR on the 5' RACE reads. The table has more than 150,000 distinct CDR3 sequences, approximately 10% seen once. The V call is TRBV2, the J call TRBJ2-5; D gene unclear. The clonotype comes from a man between 18 and 35 years old who had mild COVID-19 (a few samples of this study predate the infection). Cell type and time point are not known. The sequenced sample was PBMCs or a T cell subset sorted from them (not recorded which). CDR3 sequence: CASSESPAAQYF. CDR3 DNA: TGTGCCAGCAGTGAGTCCCCGGCGGCCCAGTACTTC. The variable domain in full, completed from reference TRBV2 and TRBJ2-5, reads EPEVTQTPSHQVTQMGQEVILRCVPISNHLYFYWYRQILGQKVEFLVSFYNNEISEKSEIFDDQFSVERPDGSNFTLKIRSTKLEDSAMYFCASSESPAAQYFGPGTRLLVL.